Listed below are T cell receptor beta chains from one sample, sequenced in a study of regulatory T cells in long-lasting Graves disease. TCRdb called the multiplex PCR reads again in MiXCR, with one record for every CDR3 protein. The sample has 650,000 to 700,000 distinct CDR3 sequences, around 30% seen once; the top ten hold 35% to 55%. The source was peripheral blood mononuclear cells (PBMCs), collected when the disease was refractory, from a patient treated with antithyroid drugs. These receptors were taken from a female donor with Graves disease. CDR3s include the opening cysteine and the closing phenylalanine or tryptophan. The order of the fields is J gene, D gene, V gene, clone size, CDR3 length, CDR3 protein, CDR3 DNA. A D gene is named only where the DNA matches it firmly. The size entry is marked missing in some rows and otherwise reads once, few, many or a size class.

j_call: TRBJ1-1; d_call: .; v_call: TRBV6-2/TRBV6-3; clone_size: .; cdr3_length: 14; cdr3_aa: CASSVEPGVSEAFF; cdr3_nt: TGTGCCAGCAGCGTGGAACCAGGGGTATCTGAAGCTTTCTTT
j_call: TRBJ1-4; d_call: TRBD1; v_call: TRBV28; clone_size: many; cdr3_length: 12; cdr3_aa: CASGTGNEKLFF; cdr3_nt: TGTGCCAGTGGGACAGGGAACGAAAAACTGTTTTTT
j_call: TRBJ1-2; d_call: .; v_call: TRBV5-1; clone_size: .; cdr3_length: 14; cdr3_aa: CAYSGLDSNYGYTF; cdr3_nt: TGCGCCTACTCAGGGCTGGACAGTAACTATGGCTACACCTTC
j_call: TRBJ2-2; d_call: .; v_call: TRBV4-1; clone_size: few; cdr3_length: 15; cdr3_aa: CASSHSPANTGELFF; cdr3_nt: TGCGCCAGCAGCCATTCACCGGCGAACACCGGGGAGCTGTTTTTT
j_call: TRBJ1-2; d_call: TRBD1; v_call: TRBV24-1; clone_size: few; cdr3_length: 15; cdr3_aa: CATSDKTGGNYGYTF; cdr3_nt: TGTGCCACCAGTGACAAGACAGGGGGTAACTATGGCTACACCTTC
j_call: TRBJ1-5; d_call: .; v_call: TRBV12-3/TRBV12-4; clone_size: few; cdr3_length: 16; cdr3_aa: CASSPPRQPKYQPQHF; cdr3_nt: TGTGCCAGCAGTCCCCCCCGTCAACCAAAATATCAGCCCCAGCATTTT
j_call: TRBJ1-3; d_call: TRBD1; v_call: TRBV7-9; clone_size: .; cdr3_length: 22; cdr3_aa: CASRPPGTGEGSRDLSGNTIYF; cdr3_nt: TGTGCCAGCAGACCGCCCGGGACAGGGGAGGGGAGCCGGGATCTCTCTGGAAACACCATATATTTT
j_call: TRBJ1-5; d_call: TRBD1; v_call: TRBV27; clone_size: few; cdr3_length: 17; cdr3_aa: CASSYRTGVQHDQPQHF; cdr3_nt: TGTGCCAGCAGTTATCGGACAGGGGTTCAACACGATCAGCCCCAGCATTTT
j_call: TRBJ2-7; d_call: TRBD2; v_call: TRBV9; clone_size: .; cdr3_length: 15; cdr3_aa: CASSSGTSGTYEQYF; cdr3_nt: TGTGCCAGCAGCTCCGGGACTAGCGGCACCTACGAGCAGTACTTC
j_call: TRBJ2-7; d_call: .; v_call: TRBV6-1; clone_size: .; cdr3_length: 11; cdr3_aa: CASSEWGPTGF; cdr3_nt: TGTGCCAGCAGTGAATGGGGACCAACTGGCTTC
j_call: TRBJ1-2; d_call: .; v_call: TRBV27; clone_size: few; cdr3_length: 14; cdr3_aa: CASASAGTNYGYTF; cdr3_nt: TGTGCCAGCGCAAGCGCAGGAACTAACTATGGCTACACCTTC
j_call: TRBJ1-5; d_call: TRBD1; v_call: TRBV6-9; clone_size: .; cdr3_length: 15; cdr3_aa: CASSSRTGDNQPQHF; cdr3_nt: TGTGCCAGCAGTTCCCGGACAGGGGACAATCAGCCCCAGCATTTT
j_call: TRBJ1-5; d_call: .; v_call: TRBV2; clone_size: few; cdr3_length: 14; cdr3_aa: CASSEDRSYQPQHF; cdr3_nt: TGTGCCAGCAGCGAGGACAGATCCTATCAGCCCCAGCATTTT
j_call: TRBJ2-7; d_call: .; v_call: TRBV15; clone_size: many; cdr3_length: 14; cdr3_aa: CATSRPMRGYEQYF; cdr3_nt: TGTGCCACCAGCAGACCGATGAGGGGGTACGAGCAGTACTTC
j_call: TRBJ2-5; d_call: .; v_call: TRBV30; clone_size: many; cdr3_length: 11; cdr3_aa: CAWKAEETQYF; cdr3_nt: TGTGCCTGGAAGGCCGAAGAGACCCAGTACTTC
j_call: TRBJ1-1; d_call: TRBD1; v_call: TRBV6-2/TRBV6-3; clone_size: .; cdr3_length: 15; cdr3_aa: CASSRTGVTNTEAFF; cdr3_nt: TGTGCCAGCAGTCGGACAGGGGTCACGAACACTGAAGCTTTCTTT
j_call: TRBJ2-7; d_call: .; v_call: TRBV20-1; clone_size: .; cdr3_length: 13; cdr3_aa: CSASGAVLNEQYF; cdr3_nt: TGCAGTGCTAGTGGGGCAGTCCTAAACGAGCAGTACTTC
j_call: TRBJ2-7; d_call: TRBD2; v_call: TRBV4-1; clone_size: .; cdr3_length: 15; cdr3_aa: CASSQEYSGRDEQYF; cdr3_nt: TGCGCCAGCAGCCAAGAGTATAGCGGGAGGGACGAGCAGTACTTC
j_call: TRBJ2-7; d_call: .; v_call: TRBV19; clone_size: .; cdr3_length: 15; cdr3_aa: CASSITGAGNYEQYF; cdr3_nt: TGTGCCAGTAGTATAACGGGAGCGGGCAACTACGAGCAGTACTTC
j_call: TRBJ1-1; d_call: .; v_call: TRBV18; clone_size: .; cdr3_length: 14; cdr3_aa: CASSPDQVNTEAFF; cdr3_nt: TGTGCCAGCTCACCAGACCAAGTGAACACTGAAGCTTTCTTT
j_call: TRBJ1-2; d_call: .; v_call: TRBV9; clone_size: .; cdr3_length: 14; cdr3_aa: CASSVTPDYYGYTF; cdr3_nt: TGTGCCAGCAGCGTAACCCCAGATTACTATGGCTACACCTTC
j_call: TRBJ1-5; d_call: .; v_call: TRBV15; clone_size: .; cdr3_length: 14; cdr3_aa: CATSSTTSNQPQHF; cdr3_nt: TGTGCCACCAGCAGCACAACTAGCAATCAGCCCCAGCATTTT
j_call: TRBJ1-1; d_call: .; v_call: TRBV7-2; clone_size: .; cdr3_length: 15; cdr3_aa: CASSPEGGWNTEAFF; cdr3_nt: TGTGCCAGCAGCCCAGAAGGGGGGTGGAACACTGAAGCTTTCTTT
j_call: TRBJ1-1; d_call: .; v_call: TRBV30; clone_size: .; cdr3_length: 14; cdr3_aa: CAWSVRALNTEAFF; cdr3_nt: TGTGCCTGGAGTGTACGGGCGCTGAACACTGAAGCTTTCTTT
j_call: TRBJ1-1; d_call: TRBD1; v_call: TRBV29-1; clone_size: .; cdr3_length: 15; cdr3_aa: CSVDILGQGNTEAFF; cdr3_nt: TGCAGCGTTGATATCTTAGGACAGGGGAACACTGAAGCTTTCTTT
j_call: TRBJ2-5; d_call: TRBD1; v_call: TRBV3-1; clone_size: many; cdr3_length: 15; cdr3_aa: CASSPRDRVQETQYF; cdr3_nt: TGTGCCAGCAGCCCACGGGACAGGGTACAAGAGACCCAGTACTTC
j_call: TRBJ1-1; d_call: .; v_call: TRBV28; clone_size: .; cdr3_length: 15; cdr3_aa: CASSLTPKGGTEAFF; cdr3_nt: TGTGCCAGCAGTTTGACCCCAAAGGGGGGCACTGAAGCTTTCTTT
j_call: TRBJ2-7; d_call: TRBD1; v_call: TRBV28; clone_size: many; cdr3_length: 13; cdr3_aa: CASSRRDRGEQYF; cdr3_nt: TGTGCCAGCAGTCGCCGGGACAGGGGAGAGCAGTACTTC
j_call: TRBJ1-2; d_call: .; v_call: TRBV27; clone_size: .; cdr3_length: 15; cdr3_aa: CASRAVGSSLYGYTF; cdr3_nt: TGTGCCAGCAGGGCGGTGGGGAGCTCTCTCTATGGCTACACCTTC
j_call: TRBJ2-4; d_call: .; v_call: TRBV20-1; clone_size: few; cdr3_length: 14; cdr3_aa: CSAREARRWGIQYF; cdr3_nt: TGCAGTGCTAGAGAGGCTAGGCGTTGGGGCATTCAGTACTTC
j_call: TRBJ1-2; d_call: .; v_call: TRBV28; clone_size: many; cdr3_length: 14; cdr3_aa: CASTRGGSSYGYTF; cdr3_nt: TGTGCCAGCACGAGAGGGGGTTCAAGCTATGGCTACACCTTC
j_call: TRBJ2-5; d_call: TRBD1; v_call: TRBV30; clone_size: few; cdr3_length: 11; cdr3_aa: CAWDRAETQYF; cdr3_nt: TGTGCCTGGGACAGGGCAGAGACCCAGTACTTC
j_call: TRBJ2-4; d_call: .; v_call: TRBV7-9; clone_size: .; cdr3_length: 14; cdr3_aa: CASSNKLIMDIQYF; cdr3_nt: TGTGCCAGCAGCAACAAACTTATAATGGACATTCAGTACTTC
j_call: TRBJ2-1; d_call: .; v_call: TRBV20-1; clone_size: once; cdr3_length: 16; cdr3_aa: CSASYRGGQVYNEQFF; cdr3_nt: TGCAGTGCTAGTTACCGAGGGGGGCAGGTCTACAATGAGCAGTTCTTC
j_call: TRBJ2-2; d_call: .; v_call: TRBV2; clone_size: many; cdr3_length: 14; cdr3_aa: CARQGASNTGELFF; cdr3_nt: TGTGCCAGACAGGGCGCCTCGAACACCGGGGAGCTGTTTTTT
j_call: TRBJ1-1; d_call: .; v_call: TRBV11-2; clone_size: .; cdr3_length: 14; cdr3_aa: CASSLNVGATEAFF; cdr3_nt: TGTGCCAGCAGCTTAAATGTGGGGGCCACTGAAGCTTTCTTT
j_call: TRBJ2-7; d_call: .; v_call: TRBV18; clone_size: .; cdr3_length: 14; cdr3_aa: CASSPTPSSCEQYF; cdr3_nt: TGTGCCAGCTCGCCGACTCCGAGCTCCTGCGAGCAGTACTTC
j_call: TRBJ1-2; d_call: .; v_call: TRBV10-2; clone_size: .; cdr3_length: 13; cdr3_aa: CASRDTSSYGYTF; cdr3_nt: TGCGCCAGCAGGGACACCTCGTCCTATGGCTACACCTTC
j_call: TRBJ2-6; d_call: .; v_call: TRBV27; clone_size: .; cdr3_length: 15; cdr3_aa: CASSFQGSGANVLTF; cdr3_nt: TGTGCCAGCAGTTTTCAGGGCTCTGGGGCCAACGTCCTGACTTTC
j_call: TRBJ1-5; d_call: .; v_call: TRBV28; clone_size: few; cdr3_length: 13; cdr3_aa: CASSPQRYQPQHF; cdr3_nt: TGTGCCAGCAGCCCACAGAGATATCAGCCCCAGCATTTT
j_call: TRBJ1-5; d_call: TRBD1; v_call: TRBV6-1; clone_size: .; cdr3_length: 14; cdr3_aa: CASGHRGSNQPQHF; cdr3_nt: TGTGCCAGCGGTCACAGGGGAAGCAATCAGCCCCAGCATTTT
j_call: TRBJ2-2; d_call: TRBD1; v_call: TRBV12-3/TRBV12-4; clone_size: .; cdr3_length: 14; cdr3_aa: CASSDRGWVAELFF; cdr3_nt: TGTGCCAGCAGTGACAGGGGCTGGGTCGCGGAGCTGTTTTTT
j_call: TRBJ2-5; d_call: TRBD2; v_call: TRBV20-1; clone_size: few; cdr3_length: 14; cdr3_aa: CSARSSGSMETQYF; cdr3_nt: TGCAGTGCTAGGTCTAGCGGGAGTATGGAGACCCAGTACTTC